The 6 T cell receptor beta chains below all came from one sample that was sequenced in a study of graft-versus-host responses after intestinal transplantation. These receptors have no known antigen. Profiling relied on immunoSEQ multiplex PCR, and the TCRdb table lists in-frame clones only, not all of them. The top ten hold roughly 0.2% of the sample, which has 130,000 or so clones, around nine tenths seen once. Source: unstimulated CD4+ T cells sorted from spleen or lymph node cells, taken before intestinal transplant. The receptor set was obtained from a human donor who received an intestinal transplant.

The chain uses TRBV7-9 and TRBJ1-1, with TRBD1 matching over 9 bases. Per the germline V gene, CDR1 is SEHNR and CDR2 is FQNEAQ (reference sequence). The CDR3 has 13 residues. J was trimmed by 4 bases and V by 11 bases; bases with no gene match: 8. The chain's CDR3 is CALRTGAGTEAFF. The CDR3 DNA follows: TGTGCCCTACGGACAGGGGCGGGCACTGAAGCTTTCTTT.

V is TRBV5-4 and J is TRBJ2-7; TRBD1 matches at 10 bases. With V trimmed by 0 bases and J by 0 bases, 3 bases remained unmatched. CDR1 and CDR2 (germline): SGHNT, YYREEE (reference sequence). This CDR3 comprises 16 residues. CDR3 sequence (DNA): TGTGCCAGCAGCTTGGGGACAGGGGGAAGCTCCTACGAGCAGTACTTC. This gives the protein CASSLGTGGSSYEQYF.

The chain carries TRBV4-1 and TRBJ1-1, with 9 nucleotides matching TRBD1. CDR3 length: 18 residues. Trimming took 3 bases from V and 1 from J; bases not matched to a gene: 12. Germline assignment: CDR1 MGHRA and CDR2 YSYEKL. CDR3 DNA sequence: TGCGCCAGCAGCCAGTTAAGGAACCGGGACAGGGAGAACACTGAAGCTTTCTTT. Its translation is CASSQLRNRDRENTEAFF.

The chain couples TRBV28 to TRBJ2-7; 15 bases fit TRBD2. The V segment lost 5 bases and the J segment 9 bases; nucleotides outside the gene matches: 11. Germline V gene lookup returns CDR1 MDHEN and CDR2 SYDVKM. This CDR3 spans 16 amino acids. The CDR3 DNA reads TGTGCCAGCAGTCCGGCCGGGACTAGCGGGAGGAGGGGGCAGTACTTC. Its translation: CASSPAGTSGRRGQYF.

The rearrangement uses TRBV11-2 and TRBJ2-7; 9 bases agree with TRBD2. The CDR3 extends over 15 amino acids. Germline values: CDR1 SGHAT, CDR2 FQNNGV. V dropped 6 bases and J dropped 9; count of bases not matched to a gene: 15. The CDR3 loop is CASRRGVREGRRQYF. The CDR3 coding sequence is TGTGCCAGCAGGCGGGGCGTGCGGGAGGGCCGACGGCAGTACTTC.

V is TRBV5-4 and J is TRBJ1-2; no reliable D call. Trimming removed 5 bases at V and 2 bases at J, with 13 bases between. Germline V gene lookup returns CDR1 SGHNT and CDR2 YYREEE (reference sequence). The CDR3 is made up of 14 amino acids. The CDR3 nucleotides read TGTGCCAGCAGGGAAGGAGGGTTAAACTATGGCTACACCTTC. As protein: CASREGGLNYGYTF.